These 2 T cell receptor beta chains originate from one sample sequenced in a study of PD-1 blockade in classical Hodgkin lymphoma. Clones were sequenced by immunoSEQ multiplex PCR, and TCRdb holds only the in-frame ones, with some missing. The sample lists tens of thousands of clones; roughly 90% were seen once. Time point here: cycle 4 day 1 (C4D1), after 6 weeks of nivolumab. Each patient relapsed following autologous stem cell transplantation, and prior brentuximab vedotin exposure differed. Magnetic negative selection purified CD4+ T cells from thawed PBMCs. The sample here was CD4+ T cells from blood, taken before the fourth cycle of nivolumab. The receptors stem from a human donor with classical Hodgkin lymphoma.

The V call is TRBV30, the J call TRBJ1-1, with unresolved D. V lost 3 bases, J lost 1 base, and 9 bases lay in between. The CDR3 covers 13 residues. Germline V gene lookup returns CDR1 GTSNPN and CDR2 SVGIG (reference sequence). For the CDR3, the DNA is TGTGCCTGGAGGTCGGCAGGGAACACTGAAGCTTTCTTT. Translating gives CAWRSAGNTEAFF. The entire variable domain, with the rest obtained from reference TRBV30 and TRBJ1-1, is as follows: SQTIHQWPATLVQPVGSPLSLECTVEGTSNPNLYWYRQAAGRGLQLLFYSVGIGQISSEVPQNLSASRPQDRQFILSSKKLLLSDSGFYLCAWRSAGNTEAFFGQGTRLTVV.

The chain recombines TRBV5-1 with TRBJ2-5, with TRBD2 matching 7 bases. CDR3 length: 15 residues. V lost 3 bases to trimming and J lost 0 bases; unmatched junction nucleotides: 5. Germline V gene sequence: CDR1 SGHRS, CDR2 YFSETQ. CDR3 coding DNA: TGCGCCAGCAGCTGGGGCGGGGGAGACCAAGAGACCCAGTACTTC. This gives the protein CASSWGGGDQETQYF.